The 26 T cell receptor beta chains presented below share a single source sample, sequenced in a study of graft-versus-host responses after intestinal transplantation. The assay was immunoSEQ multiplex PCR, and TCRdb's table has in-frame clones only and misses some. The sample shows about 120,000 clones, roughly 93% of them seen only once. These TCRs are of unknown antigen specificity. This specimen was unstimulated CD8+ T cells sorted from spleen or lymph node cells, taken before transplant. All receptors come from a human donor who was the organ donor for an intestinal transplant.

The chain has TRBV6-5 and TRBJ2-7; 7 nucleotides align to TRBD1. V was clipped by 0 bases and J by 0 bases; unmatched bases: 5. This CDR3 has 16 amino acids. Germline V lookup: CDR1 MNHEY, CDR2 SVGAGI. CDR3 in amino acids: CASSYSARDSSYEQYF. The CDR3 DNA reads as TGTGCCAGCAGTTACTCGGCTCGGGACAGCTCCTACGAGCAGTACTTC.

V is TRBV5-4 and J is TRBJ1-1; D gene unclear. The germline V gene encodes CDR1 SGHNT and CDR2 YYREEE (reference sequence). This CDR3 has 12 residues. V gave up 2 bases and J gave up 3 bases, with 5 bases separating them. CDR3 nucleotides: TGTGCCAGCAGCTTAAGCGACACTGAAGCTTTCTTT. This codes for CASSLSDTEAFF.

The gene calls are TRBV5-5 and TRBJ2-5; 7 nucleotides line up with TRBD1. Losses at the gene ends were 4 bases for V and 5 bases for J; bases not matched to a gene: 8. The CDR3 runs 14 residues. Per germline, CDR1 SGHKS and CDR2 YYEKEE (reference sequence). For the CDR3, the DNA is TGTGCCAGCAGCCTCGACAGGGAAAGCGAGACCCAGTACTTC. Amino acids: CASSLDRESETQYF.

The rearrangement links TRBV15 to TRBJ1-2, with 9 bases aligning to TRBD1. Trimming took 6 bases from V and 3 from J; bases not matched to a gene: 8. Germline lookup yields CDR1 LNHNV and CDR2 YYDKDF (reference sequence). This CDR3 is built from 15 residues. The CDR3 nucleotides are TGTGCCACCAGTTCCACGGGACAGGGTGACTATGGCTACACCTTC. Translating gives CATSSTGQGDYGYTF.

The chain recombines TRBV19 with TRBJ2-1, with D hard to call. Germline V lookup: CDR1 LNHDA, CDR2 SQIVND (reference sequence). Deletions cut 7 bases from V and 0 bases from J, with 7 bases between. The CDR3 length is 13 residues. The CDR3 DNA follows: TGTGCCAGTACCTCGTCCTCCTACAATGAGCAGTTCTTC. Residues: CASTSSSYNEQFF. The complete variable domain, with remaining parts taken from reference TRBV19 and TRBJ2-1, reads DGGITQSPKYLFRKEGQNVTLSCEQNLNHDAMYWYRQDPGQGLRLIYYSQIVNDFQKGDIAEGYSVSREKKESFPLTVTSAQKNPTAFYLCASTSSSYNEQFFGPGTRLTVL.

The count of this clone is one. The chain has TRBV12-5 and TRBJ2-7; 8 bases align to TRBD1. Germline values: CDR1 LGHNT, CDR2 FRNRAP. V trimming: 1 base; J trimming: 6 bases; junction bases outside the gene matches: 5. The CDR3 loop spans 14 amino acids. The CDR3 coding sequence is TGTGCTAGTGGTTTGGGACAGGGGCCCGTCGAGCAGTACTTC. Its translation: CASGLGQGPVEQYF.

The chain joins TRBV25-1 to TRBJ2-7; D might be TRBD1 (5 bases). There are 15 residues in the CDR3. Trimming pared 1 base from V and 3 bases from J, leaving 13 bases between. Germline V gives CDR1 MGHDK, CDR2 SYGVNS. For the CDR3, the DNA is TGTGCCAGCAGTGAATCTGGCAGGGAAAACTACGAGCAGTACTTC. Translation: CASSESGRENYEQYF.

The chain employs TRBV5-1 and TRBJ1-1, with TRBD1 matching 7 bases. With V trimmed by 4 bases and J by 4 bases, 10 bases remained unmatched. From germline, CDR1 is SGHRS and CDR2 YFSETQ. The CDR3 loop spans 15 amino acids. The CDR3 protein is CASSQTQGRGTEAFF. As DNA, the CDR3 is TGCGCCAGCAGCCAAACACAGGGGCGGGGCACTGAAGCTTTCTTT. The full variable domain, its missing parts supplied by reference TRBV5-1 and TRBJ1-1, is KAGVTQTPRYLIKTRGQQVTLSCSPISGHRSVSWYQQTPGQGLQFLFEYFSETQRNKGNFPGRFSGRQFSNSRSEMNVSTLELGDSALYLCASSQTQGRGTEAFFGQGTRLTVV.

J is TRBJ1-3 and V is TRBV4-1, with TRBD1 matching 7 bases. Germline CDR1 is MGHRA and CDR2 is YSYEKL. The CDR3 contains 18 residues. With V trimmed by 1 base and J by 0 bases, 9 bases remained unmatched. The CDR3 loop reads CASSQVQGGGSSGNTIYF. The CDR3 nucleotides read TGCGCCAGCAGCCAAGTTCAGGGGGGCGGATCCTCTGGAAACACCATATATTTT.

The CDR3 DNA follows: TGCGCCAGCAGCTTGTCGCGGACAGTGACGGGGAGCAATCAGCCCCAGCATTTT. Amino acid sequence: CASSLSRTVTGSNQPQHF. The V and J genes are TRBV5-1 and TRBJ1-5, with D tentatively TRBD1 (6 bases). Germline CDR1 and CDR2: SGHRS and YFSETQ. The CDR3 is 18 residues long. Trimming left V 1 base short and J 1 base short, with 18 bases between.

This clone was seen a handful of times. This chain uses TRBV4-3 with TRBJ1-1; no clear D gene. Between the trimmed V and J ends, which lost 3 bases and 1 base, there was a span of 9 bases. The CDR3 has 14 residues. Per the germline V gene, CDR1 is LGHNA and CDR2 is YSLEER. CDR3 sequence: CASSQDHTNTEAFF. The CDR3 nucleotides are TGCGCCAGCAGCCAGGATCATACGAACACTGAAGCTTTCTTT.

The rearrangement uses TRBV4-1 and TRBJ2-3; D gene uncertain. Germline assignment: CDR1 MGHRA and CDR2 YSYEKL. CDR3 length: 15 amino acids. V was trimmed by 2 bases and J by 0 bases, leaving 9 bases between them. The CDR3 coding sequence is TGCGCCAGCAGCCAACGATCCGTTAGCACAGATACGCAGTATTTT. Encoded protein: CASSQRSVSTDTQYF.

J is TRBJ2-6 and V is TRBV15, with a tentative D call TRBD1 (5 bases). The germline CDR1 and CDR2 sequences are LNHNV and YYDKDF (reference sequence). The CDR3 contains 17 residues. The V end lost 1 base, the J end lost 1 base, and 11 bases lay between the germline ends. CDR3 sequence (DNA): TGTGCCACCAGCAGAGGGAAGACAGAGTCTGGGGCCAACGTCCTGACTTTC. Translating it yields CATSRGKTESGANVLTF.

The chain uses TRBV4-2 and TRBJ2-7, with no clear D. Per germline, CDR1 LGHNA and CDR2 YNFKEQ. V lost 3 bases to trimming and J lost 5 bases, with 14 bases between them. The CDR3 has 14 residues. The DNA for the CDR3 is TGTGCCAGCAGCCAGGAATACCTTTTAGACGAGCAGTACTTC. Translated: CASSQEYLLDEQYF.

V is TRBV27 and J is TRBJ1-1; D unclear. V gave up 1 base and J gave up 3 bases, with 9 bases separating them. Germline assignment: CDR1 MNHEY and CDR2 SMNVEV (reference sequence). The CDR3 is 14 amino acids. Here the CDR3 DNA reads TGTGCCAGCAGTTTATTAGGGCAAGACACTGAAGCTTTCTTT. Protein product: CASSLLGQDTEAFF.

The chain is built from TRBV4-3 and TRBJ2-7; D assignment may be TRBD1 or TRBD2 (5 bases each). The CDR3 extends over 15 amino acids. The germline V gene has CDR1 LGHNA and CDR2 YSLEER. V lost 1 base to trimming and J lost 0 bases, with 10 bases between them. The CDR3 spells CASSQGWGSSYEQYF. DNA for the CDR3: TGCGCCAGCAGCCAAGGGTGGGGGAGCTCCTACGAGCAGTACTTC.

The chain has TRBV5-1 and TRBJ2-5; 8 positions agree with TRBD1. The CDR3 totals 15 residues. Germline CDR1 SGHRS, CDR2 YFSETQ. V lost 2 bases, J lost 5 bases, and 8 bases stayed unmatched. CDR3 region: CASSFARGQMETQYF. As DNA, the CDR3 is TGCGCCAGCAGCTTCGCCAGGGGGCAGATGGAGACCCAGTACTTC.

CDR3 sequence reads: CSVEGGLAGITDTQYF. The CDR3, as DNA: TGCAGCGTTGAAGGGGGTCTAGCGGGGATCACAGATACGCAGTATTTT. The chain joins TRBV29-1 to TRBJ2-3; 9 positions match TRBD2. The junction had 7 bases not matched to a gene; V was cut back by 1 base and J by 2 bases. Germline V CDR1 and CDR2: SQVTM, ANQGSEA. CDR3 length equals 16 residues.

The CDR3 sequence: CASSYFSRNEKLFF. The CDR3 region has the DNA TGTGCCAGCAGTTATTTTTCCCGTAATGAAAAACTGTTTTTT. The gene calls are TRBV6-6 and TRBJ1-4; D unclear. Trimming left V 3 bases short and J 4 bases short, with 9 bases between. The CDR3 has 14 amino acids. Germline V lookup: CDR1 MNHNY, CDR2 SVGAGI (reference sequence).

The V call is TRBV6-6, the J call TRBJ1-4; TRBD1 matches at 7 bases. J lost 7 bases, V lost 5 bases, and 7 bases had no gene match. This CDR3 region has 14 residues. The germline CDR1 and CDR2 sequences are MNHNY and SVGAGI (reference sequence). The CDR3 sequence is CASSKTGTAEKLFF. The CDR3 DNA reads TGTGCCAGCAGTAAGACCGGGACAGCTGAAAAACTGTTTTTT.

The rearrangement links TRBV5-1 to TRBJ2-1; D call uncertain. V was cut by 5 bases and J by 0 bases, with 9 bases left in between. This CDR3 is built from 14 residues. Germline values: CDR1 SGHRS, CDR2 YFSETQ. For the CDR3, the DNA is TGCGCCAGCAGTTCCGAGGACTCCTACAATGAGCAGTTCTTC. Its protein is CASSSEDSYNEQFF.

This chain uses TRBV4-1 with TRBJ1-1; D unclear. Germline CDR1 is MGHRA and CDR2 is YSYEKL. The CDR3 sequence is 15 residues long. V was trimmed by 2 bases and J by 0 bases, leaving 10 bases between them. The CDR3 DNA reads as TGCGCCAGCAGCCAAAAACATCAAATGAACACTGAAGCTTTCTTT. It translates to CASSQKHQMNTEAFF.

This clone was counted a single time. The CDR3 is CASSESSVGAETQYF. The CDR3 DNA is TGTGCCAGCAGCGAGTCCAGTGTAGGGGCAGAGACCCAGTACTTC. The chain has TRBV11-3 and TRBJ2-5; TRBD1 is a possible D gene (5 bases). The CDR3 runs to 15 residues. CDR1 is SGHNT, CDR2 YENEEA, per germline. V shed 5 bases and J shed 4 bases, with 17 bases lying between them.

V is TRBV27 and J is TRBJ2-7, with 10 bases that match TRBD2. This CDR3 has 15 amino acids. Germline-derived CDR1 and CDR2 are MNHEY and SMNVEV (reference sequence). V was clipped by 4 bases and J by 3 bases; unmatched bases: 6. In DNA, the CDR3 is TGTGCCAGCAGTTGGACCGGGACTAGCGTCTACGAGCAGTACTTC. Its translation is CASSWTGTSVYEQYF.

The chain employs TRBV9 and TRBJ1-3, with TRBD1 identical over 8 bases. With V trimmed by 6 bases and J by 2 bases, 7 bases remained unmatched. The CDR3 is made up of 15 amino acids. CDR1 and CDR2 from the germline V gene are SGDLS and YYNGEE. The CDR3 DNA follows: TGTGCCAGCACCACCACAGGGGGGACTGGAAACACCATATATTTT. Translated: CASTTTGGTGNTIYF.

This chain links TRBV5-1 with TRBJ1-3; no firm D call. CDR3 length: 17 amino acids. From germline, CDR1 is SGHRS and CDR2 YFSETQ. V lost 1 base, J lost 0 bases, and 14 bases lay in between. The CDR3 spells CASSLHGPTSSGNTIYF. DNA for the CDR3: TGCGCCAGCAGCTTGCACGGGCCAACATCCTCTGGAAACACCATATATTTT.